The sequence of this TCR beta chain was determined in a study of cytomegalovirus exposure and HLA in healthy donors. Per germline, CDR1 LNHDA and CDR2 SQIVND (reference sequence). The CDR3 is made up of 15 amino acids. The V and J ends lost 2 bases and 4 bases, in that order; junction bases with no gene match: 7. Use of 60 Vbeta and 13 Jbeta primers characterized the PCR. Some clones are missing from TCRdb's copy, which holds only in-frame ones; the method was immunoSEQ multiplex PCR. Its table lists over 100,000 clones. The receptor was derived from a man between 18 and 29 years old in good health and CMV-seronegative. This sequence joins TRBV19 and TRBJ1-2; 7 bases line up with TRBD1. The material sequenced was PBMCs. CDR3 residues: CASSIRAGGTYGYTF. The CDR3 DNA follows: TGTGCCAGTAGTATAAGGGCAGGGGGAACCTATGGCTACACCTTC.